The 30 T cell receptor beta chains given below trace back to one sample, sequenced in a study of beta chain features in type 1 diabetes. Expressed TCRB transcripts were sequenced because the isolated RNA had all been reverse transcribed beforehand. Generated by immunoSEQ multiplex PCR, the TCRdb table keeps only in-frame clones and is missing some. This sample has 250,000 or so clones, with 27% found just once. The sample comprised central memory CD4+ T cells from blood. The receptors stem from a man in his thirties or forties in good health.

CDR3 sequence: CASSRLAGGPGGELFF. CDR3 nucleotides: TGTGCCAGCAGCCGGCTAGCGGGAGGGCCGGGCGGGGAGCTGTTTTTT. The gene calls are TRBV11-2 and TRBJ2-2; 12 bases are a match to TRBD2. This CDR3 region has 16 residues. V lost 5 bases to trimming and J lost 7 bases; unmatched junction nucleotides: 8. Per the germline V gene, CDR1 is SGHAT and CDR2 is FQNNGV.

The J gene is TRBJ2-1, the V gene TRBV4-3; D is unclear. This CDR3 spans 16 amino acids. The V end was cut by 1 base, the J end by 5 bases, with 15 bases between. Looked up from germline, CDR1 is LGHNA and CDR2 is YSLEER. CDR3 nucleotide sequence: TGCGCCAGCAGCCAAGTAAGAGGTCTTCGGAACAATGAGCAGTTCTTC. Residues: CASSQVRGLRNNEQFF.

V and J are TRBV29-1 and TRBJ2-1; the match to TRBD1 covers 8 bases. Trimming took 7 bases from V and 2 from J; bases not matched to a gene: 4. Germline V gives CDR1 SQVTM, CDR2 ANQGSEA. The CDR3 length is 13 residues. The CDR3 region has the DNA TGCAGCGCTCGGACAGGGACCTACAATGAGCAGTTCTTC. The encoded protein is CSARTGTYNEQFF.

This clone was recorded a few times. CDR3 amino acids: CASSRQGGYEQYF. The CDR3 nucleotides read TGTGCCAGTAGCAGGCAGGGAGGGTACGAGCAGTACTTC. The chain combines TRBV19 with TRBJ2-7, with 7 bases fitting TRBD2. Trimming removed 6 bases from V and 4 bases from J; junction bases left unmatched: 6. Per germline, CDR1 LNHDA and CDR2 SQIVND (reference sequence). This CDR3 is built from 13 residues.

V is TRBV7-9 and J is TRBJ2-2; D call uncertain. The CDR3 runs to 12 residues. The V end was cut by 2 bases, the J end by 8 bases, with 6 bases between. CDR1 SEHNR and CDR2 FQNEAQ come from the germline V gene (reference sequence). This CDR3 reads CASSLSTGELFF. The CDR3 DNA sequence: TGTGCCAGCAGCTTATCGACAGGGGAGCTGTTTTTT.

This chain joins TRBV10-3 and TRBJ2-7; D possibly corresponds to TRBD1 (6 bases). Per the germline V gene, CDR1 is ENHRY and CDR2 is SYGVKD. V gave up 9 bases and J gave up 1 base, with 7 bases separating them. CDR3 size: 11 residues. Here the CDR3 reads CAIGQSYEQYF. In DNA form, the CDR3 reads TGTGCCATAGGACAGTCCTACGAGCAGTACTTC.

This clone was seen a few times. The V and J genes are TRBV15 and TRBJ1-2; D is possibly TRBD1 (6 bases). The CDR3 is 15 residues long. Germline V gives CDR1 LNHNV, CDR2 YYDKDF (reference sequence). Trimming shortened V by 3 bases and J by 8 bases, and 19 bases separated the two germline ends. The CDR3 here is CATSRAETGSGGYTF. CDR3 DNA sequence: TGTGCCACCAGCAGGGCGGAAACAGGGAGTGGAGGCTACACCTTC. Supplemented by reference TRBV15 and TRBJ1-2, the full variable domain reads DAMVIQNPRYQVTQFGKPVTLSCSQTLNHNVMYWYQQKSSQAPKLLFHYYDKDFNNEADTPDNFQSRRPNTSFCFLDIRSPGLGDTAMYLCATSRAETGSGGYTFGSGTRLTVV.

With respect to this clone: One end of the junction does not line up with germline, which may come from a read error. This chain joins TRBV29-1 and TRBJ2-2; D is perhaps TRBD2 (5 bases). The CDR3 runs to 15 residues. Germline CDR1 reads SQVTM; CDR2 reads ANQGSEA. The CDR3 region has the DNA TGCAGCGTTGAGTCCGACTCGATGAACACCGGGGAGCTGCTTTTT. It yields the protein CSVESDSMNTGELLF.

The chain recombines TRBV20-1 with TRBJ2-5; 8 nucleotides align to TRBD1. The germline gives CDR1 DFQATT, CDR2 SNEGSKA (reference sequence). Trimming cost V 5 bases and J 7 bases; bases outside gene matches: 3. This CDR3 is built from 11 residues. CDR3 sequence reads: CSAHDRGTQYF. Here the CDR3 DNA reads TGCAGTGCTCACGACAGGGGGACCCAGTACTTC.

The CDR3 sequence: CASRARGHEQYF. The CDR3 bases are TGTGCCAGCAGAGCCAGGGGGCACGAGCAGTACTTC. This chain uses TRBV6-5 with TRBJ2-7; 8 bases map to TRBD1. The germline gives CDR1 MNHEY, CDR2 SVGAGI. The CDR3 runs 12 residues. Losses at the gene ends were 6 bases for V and 5 bases for J; bases not matched to a gene: 3.

This clone came up a few times. The gene calls are TRBV10-3 and TRBJ2-1; possibly TRBD2 for D (5 bases). With 0 bases removed from V and 3 bases from J, the gap between germline ends came to 9 bases. CDR1 and CDR2 from the germline V gene are ENHRY and SYGVKD. This CDR3 has 15 residues. Written as DNA, the CDR3 is TGTGCCATCAGTGAGTCCCGGGAAGACTACAATGAGCAGTTCTTC. Amino acid sequence: CAISESREDYNEQFF.

J is TRBJ2-5 and V is TRBV7-2; D ambiguous. This CDR3 spans 16 amino acids. Germline V lookup: CDR1 SGHTA, CDR2 FQGNSA. V was pared by 3 bases and J by 2 bases, with 16 bases between. This CDR3 is CASSFGYHLGQETQYF. CDR3 nucleotide sequence: TGTGCCAGCAGCTTCGGATACCACCTCGGGCAAGAGACCCAGTACTTC.

In this sample, this clone turned up a few times. V is TRBV15 and J is TRBJ2-1; 16 bases are a match to TRBD2. CDR3 size: 16 residues. V was pared by 3 bases and J by 9 bases, with 5 bases of the junction left unmatched. Germline V gene sequence: CDR1 LNHNV, CDR2 YYDKDF (reference sequence). The CDR3 bases are TGTGCCACCAGCAGGGGACTAGCGGGGGGGCAAGTTGAGCAGTTCTTC. This translates into CATSRGLAGGQVEQFF.

The genes are TRBV19 and TRBJ1-2; D is uncertain. The CDR3 is made up of 16 amino acids. The germline V gene has CDR1 LNHDA and CDR2 SQIVND (reference sequence). V shed 4 bases and J shed 1 base, with 16 bases lying between them. The CDR3: CASSTPPLGGNYGYTF. The DNA of the CDR3 is TGTGCCAGTAGTACCCCCCCGCTGGGCGGTAACTATGGCTACACCTTC.

The chain has TRBV6-1 and TRBJ1-5, with D uncertain. V was trimmed by 1 base and J by 0 bases, leaving 7 bases between them. The CDR3 covers 15 residues. CDR1 is MNHNS, CDR2 SASEGT, per germline. The CDR3 DNA sequence: TGTGCCAGCAGTGAAGGGCGGAATAGCAATCAGCCCCAGCATTTT. It specifies CASSEGRNSNQPQHF.

This clone appeared a few times. The J gene is TRBJ2-1, the V gene TRBV28; TRBD2 is a possible D gene (6 bases). Trimming shortened V by 7 bases and J by 13 bases, and 23 bases separated the two germline ends. Germline loops: CDR1 MDHEN, CDR2 SYDVKM. This CDR3 spans 14 amino acids. CDR3 sequence reads: CASILRDSPTPQFF. DNA of the CDR3: TGTGCCAGCATTCTCCGGGACTCTCCGACGCCACAGTTCTTC.

This clone has only a few counts. The rearrangement links TRBV5-4 to TRBJ2-1, with D possibly matching TRBD1 (6 bases). Germline CDR1 SGHNT, CDR2 YYREEE (reference sequence). Between the trimmed V and J ends, which lost 0 bases and 0 bases, there was a span of 10 bases. The CDR3 length is 16 residues. The CDR3 sequence: CASSLAGASSYNEQFF. The CDR3 nucleotides are TGTGCCAGCAGCTTGGCAGGGGCCAGCTCCTACAATGAGCAGTTCTTC.

This chain uses TRBV7-8 with TRBJ2-1; 8 bases align to TRBD2. The CDR3 covers 14 residues. The germline V gene has CDR1 SGHVS and CDR2 FQNEAQ. The trim removed 3 bases at V and 4 bases at J, leaving 2 bases unmatched. CDR3: CASSLERGYNEQFF. DNA for the CDR3: TGTGCCAGCAGCTTGGAGCGGGGGTACAATGAGCAGTTCTTC.

This clone came up a few times. This sequence joins TRBV28 and TRBJ2-3; perhaps TRBD2 as D (5 bases). Trimming pared 8 bases from V and 1 base from J, leaving 16 bases between. The germline gives CDR1 MDHEN, CDR2 SYDVKM. The CDR3 totals 15 residues. CDR3 sequence reads: CASGLTQRGTDTQYF. Written as DNA, the CDR3 is TGTGCCAGCGGGCTCACCCAGAGGGGCACAGATACGCAGTATTTT.

The sample holds a few counts of this clone. The chain has TRBV7-9 and TRBJ1-4; D is undetermined. The CDR3 is made up of 13 amino acids. The germline V and J ends were trimmed by 11 bases and 8 bases, with 18 bases remaining between them. Germline V gene data show CDR1 as SEHNR and CDR2 as FQNEAQ (reference sequence). The CDR3 loop reads CAGSGTRPEKLFF. CDR3 coding DNA: TGTGCCGGAAGCGGAACCCGCCCGGAAAAACTGTTTTTT.

The V and J genes are TRBV7-8 and TRBJ2-6, with TRBD1 matching 8 bases. Germline CDR1 reads SGHVS; CDR2 reads FQNEAQ. The CDR3 sequence is 15 residues long. The J segment lost 6 bases and the V segment lost 1 base, leaving 2 bases of the junction unmatched. CDR3 loop: CASSLGQGMANVLTF. In DNA form, the CDR3 reads TGTGCCAGCAGCTTAGGACAGGGGATGGCCAACGTCCTGACTTTC.

The chain uses TRBV5-6 and TRBJ1-4; tentatively, D is TRBD1 (5 bases). V was clipped by 0 bases and J by 6 bases, with 12 bases between them. The CDR3 contains 15 residues. In germline, CDR1 is SGHDT, CDR2 YYEEEE. CDR3 coding DNA: TGTGCCAGCAGCTTGGACGGGGCCGGCCATGAAAAACTGTTTTTT. Translation gives CASSLDGAGHEKLFF.

The chain carries TRBV2 and TRBJ2-5; D unclear. This CDR3 contains 13 residues. Trimming cost V 7 bases and J 0 bases, with 9 bases left between them. Germline loops: CDR1 SNHLY, CDR2 FYNNEI. The CDR3 sequence is CASTSRNQETQYF. The CDR3, as DNA: TGTGCCAGCACTTCCCGTAACCAAGAGACCCAGTACTTC.

This clone was counted only a few times. This chain joins TRBV7-2 and TRBJ1-5, with D perhaps TRBD1 (5 bases). The CDR3 sequence is 16 residues long. Germline-derived CDR1 and CDR2 are SGHTA and FQGNSA. Trimming pared 5 bases from V and 9 bases from J, leaving 23 bases between. The chain's CDR3 is CASSDIRGSDLRPQHF. As DNA, the CDR3 is TGTGCCAGCAGCGATATACGGGGGTCCGATCTGAGGCCCCAGCATTTT.

This clone has ten or more counts. The chain employs TRBV29-1 and TRBJ2-3; unclear D gene. With 7 bases removed from V and 1 base from J, the gap between germline ends came to 9 bases. CDR3 length: 12 residues. Germline V CDR1 and CDR2: SQVTM, ANQGSEA. The CDR3 reads CSADPGTDTQYF. Here the CDR3 DNA reads TGCAGCGCCGATCCGGGCACAGATACGCAGTATTTT.

V usage is TRBV7-2 and J usage is TRBJ1-2; no definite D call. Germline assignment: CDR1 SGHTA and CDR2 FQGNSA. Trimming left V 1 base short and J 8 bases short, with 14 bases between. This CDR3 has 14 amino acids. This CDR3 reads CASSLERSGEGYTF. CDR3 DNA sequence: TGTGCCAGCAGCTTAGAACGCTCCGGGGAAGGCTACACCTTC.

The rearrangement joins TRBV5-1 to TRBJ2-5; 7 positions match TRBD2. CDR1 and CDR2 from the germline V gene are SGHRS and YFSETQ. J was trimmed by 4 bases and V by 3 bases; bases with no gene match: 12. This CDR3 is built from 16 residues. CDR3 amino acids: CASSWRGSGSVETQYF. The DNA of the CDR3 is TGCGCCAGCAGCTGGAGGGGTAGCGGGTCGGTAGAGACCCAGTACTTC.

The V gene is TRBV15, the J gene TRBJ1-2, with TRBD1 identical over 7 bases. CDR3 length: 15 residues. Trimming took 1 base from V and 7 from J; bases not matched to a gene: 9. The germline CDR1 and CDR2 sequences are LNHNV and YYDKDF (reference sequence). The CDR3 here is CATSRVTGTEGGYTF. In nucleotides, the CDR3 is TGTGCCACCAGCAGAGTAACCGGGACAGAGGGTGGCTACACCTTC.

The chain's CDR3 is CASRPGRPEDTQYF. The CDR3 nucleotides read TGTGCCAGCAGACCGGGCCGGCCGGAAGATACGCAGTATTTT. This chain uses TRBV6-6 with TRBJ2-3; D is ambiguous. V was trimmed by 6 bases and J by 5 bases, leaving 15 bases between them. The germline V gene encodes CDR1 MNHNY and CDR2 SVGAGI (reference sequence). CDR3 length: 14 residues.

The V gene is TRBV2, the J gene TRBJ2-1; TRBD1 might be the D (5 bases). This CDR3 contains 15 residues. Germline V gene lookup returns CDR1 SNHLY and CDR2 FYNNEI. V was shortened by 0 bases and J by 4 bases, with 10 bases between the two germline ends. The CDR3 spells CASSEAIDSYNEQFF. The DNA for the CDR3 is TGTGCCAGCAGTGAAGCGATTGACAGTTACAATGAGCAGTTCTTC.